The rows below give T cell receptor beta chains drawn from one sample of a study of blood T cells in healthy people across ages. In TCRdb, the 5' RACE reads were re-called with MiXCR into one record per CDR3 protein. The sample has some 700,000 distinct CDR3 sequences; 22% are singletons. The specimen sequenced was blood. These receptors were collected from a man in his 70s in good health. Each CDR3 is given with its conserved first and last residue. The order of the fields is clone size, V gene, J gene, D gene, CDR3 DNA, CDR3 protein. D genes are given only for firm matches. Rows may omit the clone size; those that give it use once, few, many or a size class.

NA	TRBV5-1	TRBJ1-4	NA	TGCGCCAGCAGCTTTGACTTAGCAACTAATGAAAAACTGTTTTTT	CASSFDLATNEKLFF
many	TRBV29-1	TRBJ1-2	NA	TGCAGCGTTGATTCCACAGGTGGCGGCTACACCTTC	CSVDSTGGGYTF
many	TRBV28	TRBJ2-3	TRBD1	TGTGCCAGCAGTTTTGGCAGGGGGCTAACAGATACGCAGTATTTT	CASSFGRGLTDTQYF
NA	TRBV20-1	TRBJ1-5	NA	TGCAGTGCTAGAGATACTCAGAAAGTCAATCAGCCCCAGCATTTT	CSARDTQKVNQPQHF
many	TRBV29-1	TRBJ2-3	NA	TGCAGCGTCGCTAGCACAGATACGCAGTATTTT	CSVASTDTQYF
few	TRBV27	TRBJ2-7	TRBD1	TGTGCCAGCAGTTCCCCGGGACAGGGAAACTACGAGCAGTACTTC	CASSSPGQGNYEQYF
NA	TRBV27	TRBJ2-7	NA	TGTGCCAGCAGTTTATACCCTGACAACTCCTACGAGCAGTACTTC	CASSLYPDNSYEQYF
few	TRBV3-1	TRBJ1-5	NA	TGTGCCAGCAGCCAAGCAGCTAGTCAGCCCCAGCATTTT	CASSQAASQPQHF
NA	TRBV20-1	TRBJ1-1	NA	TGCAGTGCTAAGGAGATGGGGGGCATCCCGTACACTGAAGCTTTCTTT	CSAKEMGGIPYTEAFF
NA	TRBV29-1	TRBJ1-2	NA	TGCAGCGCGGGGGGGGGCGACAGGACTTACCTAGCTAACTATGGCTACACCTTC	CSAGGGDRTYLANYGYTF
NA	TRBV20-1	TRBJ1-4	NA	TGCAGTGCTACACGACAGAATGAAAAACTGTTTTTT	CSATRQNEKLFF
few	TRBV2	TRBJ1-2	NA	TGTGCCAGCAGGGAGACCCGCCCCGGCTACACCTTC	CASRETRPGYTF
NA	TRBV3-1	TRBJ2-2	NA	TGTGCCAGCAGCCAGCAGGCGGGCTTTGCCGGGGAGCTGTTTTTT	CASSQQAGFAGELFF
NA	TRBV7-8	TRBJ2-3	NA	TGTGCCAGCAGCTTCCCACCCCGGGTAGATACGCAGTATTTT	CASSFPPRVDTQYF
NA	TRBV6-2/TRBV6-3	TRBJ2-4	NA	TGTGCCAGCAGTTCCAGGTCCGACATTCAGTACTTC	CASSSRSDIQYF
few	TRBV3-1	TRBJ2-3	NA	TGTGCCAGCAGCCACAGGAGGGGACCCACAGATACGCAGTATTTT	CASSHRRGPTDTQYF
NA	TRBV6-5	TRBJ1-4	NA	TGTGCCAGCAGTTACACGGGCCCGAATGAAAAACTGTTTTTT	CASSYTGPNEKLFF
NA	TRBV7-9	TRBJ2-7	NA	TGTGCCAGCAGCCCGGGACGGACCTTGAGCTCCTACGAGCAGTACTTC	CASSPGRTLSSYEQYF
few	TRBV9	TRBJ2-1	NA	TGTGCCAGCAGCGTAGGGATTGGGGGCAATGAGCAGTTCTTC	CASSVGIGGNEQFF
few	TRBV11-3	TRBJ2-1	NA	TGTGCCAGCAGCTTATTCGACAATGAGCAGTTCTTC	CASSLFDNEQFF
few	TRBV9	TRBJ2-2	TRBD1	TGTGCCAGCACCATAGGACAGGGCACCGGGGAGCTGTTTTTT	CASTIGQGTGELFF
NA	TRBV12-3/TRBV12-4	TRBJ2-5	NA	TGTGCCAGCAGACCAGGGGGGGCGATCGGTGAGCAGTACTTC	CASRPGGAIGEQYF
few	TRBV6-5	TRBJ2-3	NA	TGTGCCAGCAGCGATCCGGGACACCTCAGCGATACGCAGTATTTT	CASSDPGHLSDTQYF
many	TRBV5-1	TRBJ1-1	NA	TGCGCCAGCAGCTTGGACAGATCTATGAACACTGAAGCTTTCTTT	CASSLDRSMNTEAFF
few	TRBV3-1	TRBJ2-1	NA	TGTGCCAGCAGCCAAGGGAATAGCGGCTACAATGAGCAGTTCTTC	CASSQGNSGYNEQFF
few	TRBV6-6	TRBJ1-3	TRBD1	TGTGCCAGCGAGGGACAGGGGTTAATCTCTGGAAACACCGTATATTTT	CASEGQGLISGNTVYF
few	TRBV6-2/TRBV6-3	TRBJ1-3	NA	TGTGCCAGCAGACAGACCGGGGTATCCTCTGGAAACACCATATATTTT	CASRQTGVSSGNTIYF
NA	TRBV12-3/TRBV12-4	TRBJ2-1	NA	TGTGCCAGCAGTTCCCAGGTCTATGAGCAGTTCTTC	CASSSQVYEQFF
few	TRBV25-1	TRBJ1-1	NA	TGTGCCAGCAAGGGCACGGGGATCCCTGAAGCTTTCTTT	CASKGTGIPEAFF
few	TRBV27	TRBJ2-1	NA	TGTGCCAGCAGTTTATCGGCAGGGTCCCTCTCTACAAGTGAGCAGTTCTTC	CASSLSAGSLSTSEQFF
few	TRBV3-1	TRBJ2-6	NA	TGTGCCAGCAGATCCGGCGTCGTCGGGGCCAACGTCCTGACTTTC	CASRSGVVGANVLTF
NA	TRBV28	TRBJ2-7	TRBD2	TGTGCCAGCAGTGGGGGGGAGGGTAACTACGAGCAGTACTTC	CASSGGEGNYEQYF
NA	TRBV6-5	TRBJ1-2	NA	TGTGCCAGCAGCGAACCTAACTATGGCTACACCTTC	CASSEPNYGYTF
NA	TRBV24-1	TRBJ2-1	TRBD2	TGTGCCACCAGTGACCCCGGACTAGCGGGGTACAATGAGCAGTTCTTC	CATSDPGLAGYNEQFF
few	TRBV12-3/TRBV12-4	TRBJ2-7	NA	TGTGCCAGCAGTTTGATGGGGCAGGTTCCCTACGAGCAGTACTTC	CASSLMGQVPYEQYF
NA	TRBV3-1	TRBJ1-4	NA	TGTGCCAGCAGCCAAGCGGGGGGGGTGGATAAACTGTTTTTT	CASSQAGGVDKLFF
NA	TRBV18	TRBJ2-3	NA	TGTGCCAGCTCACCAATACAGAAAACAGATACGCAGTATTTT	CASSPIQKTDTQYF
NA	TRBV4-3	TRBJ2-1	TRBD2	TGCGCCAGCAGCCAGTGGACTAGCGGGGAGCAGTTCTTC	CASSQWTSGEQFF
NA	TRBV5-1	TRBJ1-4	TRBD1	TGCGCCAGCAGCCAGAGTGGACAGGGGTCTAATGAAAAACTGTTTTTT	CASSQSGQGSNEKLFF